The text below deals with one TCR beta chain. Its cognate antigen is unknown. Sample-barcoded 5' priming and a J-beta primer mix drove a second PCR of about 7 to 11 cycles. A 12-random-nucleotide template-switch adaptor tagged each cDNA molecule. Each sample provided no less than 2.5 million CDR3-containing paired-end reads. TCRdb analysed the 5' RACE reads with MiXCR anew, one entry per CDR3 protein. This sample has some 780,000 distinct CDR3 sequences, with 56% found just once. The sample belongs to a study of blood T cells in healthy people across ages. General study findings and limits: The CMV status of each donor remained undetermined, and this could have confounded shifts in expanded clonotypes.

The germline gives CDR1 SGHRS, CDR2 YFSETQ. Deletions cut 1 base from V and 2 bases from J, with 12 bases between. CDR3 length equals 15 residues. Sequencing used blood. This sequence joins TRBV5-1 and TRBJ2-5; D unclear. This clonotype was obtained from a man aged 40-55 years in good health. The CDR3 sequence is CASSLYPQNQETQYF. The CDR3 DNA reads TGCGCCAGCAGCTTGTATCCTCAGAATCAAGAGACCCAGTACTTC.